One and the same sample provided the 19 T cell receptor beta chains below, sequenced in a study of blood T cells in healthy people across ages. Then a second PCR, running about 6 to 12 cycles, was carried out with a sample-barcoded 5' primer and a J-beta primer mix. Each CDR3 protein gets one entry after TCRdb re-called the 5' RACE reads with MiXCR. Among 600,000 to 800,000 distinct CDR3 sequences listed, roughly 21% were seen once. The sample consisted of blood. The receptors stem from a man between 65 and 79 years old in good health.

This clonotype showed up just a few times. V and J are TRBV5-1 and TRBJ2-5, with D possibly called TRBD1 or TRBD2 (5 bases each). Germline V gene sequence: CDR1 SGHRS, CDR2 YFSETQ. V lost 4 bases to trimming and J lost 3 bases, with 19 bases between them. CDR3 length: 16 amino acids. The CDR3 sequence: CASSPSVGTVKETQYF. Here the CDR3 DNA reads TGCGCCAGCAGCCCATCGGTGGGGACCGTAAAAGAGACCCAGTACTTC.

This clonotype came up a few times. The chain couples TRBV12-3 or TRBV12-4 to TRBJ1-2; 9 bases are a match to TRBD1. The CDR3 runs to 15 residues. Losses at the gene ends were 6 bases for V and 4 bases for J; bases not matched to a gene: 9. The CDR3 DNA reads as TGTGCCAGCAGACTCACAGGGGGCGCGGGCTATGGCTACACCTTC. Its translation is CASRLTGGAGYGYTF.

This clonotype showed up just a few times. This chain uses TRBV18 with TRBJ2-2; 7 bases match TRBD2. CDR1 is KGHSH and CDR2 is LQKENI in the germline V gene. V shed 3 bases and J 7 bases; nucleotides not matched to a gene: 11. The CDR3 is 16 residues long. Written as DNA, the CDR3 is TGTGCCAGCTCACCCTCCGAGGCCCCGGGAGGCGGGGAGCTGTTTTTT. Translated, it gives CASSPSEAPGGGELFF. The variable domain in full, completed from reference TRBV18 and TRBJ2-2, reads NAGVMQNPRHLVRRRGQEARLRCSPMKGHSHVYWYRQLPEEGLKFMVYLQKENIIDESGMPKERFSAEFPKEGPSILRIQQVVRGDSAAYFCASSPSEAPGGGELFFGEGSRLTVL.

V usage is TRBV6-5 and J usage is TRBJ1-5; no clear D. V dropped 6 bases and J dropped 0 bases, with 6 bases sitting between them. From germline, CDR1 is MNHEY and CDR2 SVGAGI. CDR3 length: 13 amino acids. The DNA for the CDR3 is TGTGCCAGCAGGGCTAATAGCAATCAGCCCCAGCATTTT. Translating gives CASRANSNQPQHF.

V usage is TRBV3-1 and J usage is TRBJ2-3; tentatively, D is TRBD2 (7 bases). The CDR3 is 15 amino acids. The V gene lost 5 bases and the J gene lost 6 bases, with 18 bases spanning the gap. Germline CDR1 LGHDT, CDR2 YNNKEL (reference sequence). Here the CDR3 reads CASSLQGGSPDTQYF. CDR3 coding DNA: TGTGCCAGCAGCTTACAGGGCGGGAGCCCGGATACGCAGTATTTT.

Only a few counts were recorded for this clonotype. As DNA, the CDR3 is TGTGCCAGCAGTTTAGCGGGGGGGGAGGCTTTCTTT. Translating it yields CASSLAGGEAFF. The V gene is TRBV12-3 or TRBV12-4, the J gene TRBJ1-1; tentatively, D is TRBD1 (5 bases). The CDR3 sequence is 12 residues long. V lost 0 bases to trimming and J lost 11 bases, with 10 bases between them.

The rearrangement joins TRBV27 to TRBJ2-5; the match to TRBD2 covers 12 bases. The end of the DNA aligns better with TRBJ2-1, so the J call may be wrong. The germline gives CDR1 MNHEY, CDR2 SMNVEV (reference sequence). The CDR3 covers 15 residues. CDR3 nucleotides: TGTGCCAGCAGTTTACCTAGCGGGAGGGGCAATGAGCAGTTCTTC. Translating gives CASSLPSGRGNEQFF.

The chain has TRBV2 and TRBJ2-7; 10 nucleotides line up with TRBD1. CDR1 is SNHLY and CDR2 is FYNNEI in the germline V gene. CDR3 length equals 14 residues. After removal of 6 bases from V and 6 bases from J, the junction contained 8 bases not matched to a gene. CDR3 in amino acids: CASRPGTGVFEQYF. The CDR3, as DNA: TGTGCCAGCAGGCCCGGGACAGGGGTTTTCGAGCAGTACTTC. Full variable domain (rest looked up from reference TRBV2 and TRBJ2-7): EPEVTQTPSHQVTQMGQEVILRCVPISNHLYFYWYRQILGQKVEFLVSFYNNEISEKSEIFDDQFSVERPDGSNFTLKIRSTKLEDSAMYFCASRPGTGVFEQYFGPGTRLTVT.

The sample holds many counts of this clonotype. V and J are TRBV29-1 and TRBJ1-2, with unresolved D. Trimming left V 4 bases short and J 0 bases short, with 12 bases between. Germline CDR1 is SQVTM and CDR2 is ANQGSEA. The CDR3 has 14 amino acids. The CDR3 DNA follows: TGCAGCGTTGGGGTGAGGTCATCTAACTATGGCTACACCTTC. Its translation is CSVGVRSSNYGYTF.

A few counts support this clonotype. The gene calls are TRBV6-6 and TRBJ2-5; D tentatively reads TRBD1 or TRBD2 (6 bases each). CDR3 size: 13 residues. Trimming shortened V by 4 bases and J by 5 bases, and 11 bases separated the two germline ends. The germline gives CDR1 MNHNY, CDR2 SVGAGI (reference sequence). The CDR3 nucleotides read TGTGCCAGCAGTTCATGGAGGGGGGAGACCCAGTACTTC. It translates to CASSSWRGETQYF.

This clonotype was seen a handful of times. The CDR3 DNA reads TGCAGTGCTATCGGAAGCGGGGGTGGGGAATACGAGCAGTACTTC. Its protein is CSAIGSGGGEYEQYF. The chain uses TRBV20-1 and TRBJ2-7; 8 positions agree with TRBD2. The CDR3 loop spans 15 amino acids. The V gene's germline CDR1 is DFQATT and CDR2 SNEGSKA (reference sequence). J was trimmed by 4 bases and V by 4 bases; bases with no gene match: 12.

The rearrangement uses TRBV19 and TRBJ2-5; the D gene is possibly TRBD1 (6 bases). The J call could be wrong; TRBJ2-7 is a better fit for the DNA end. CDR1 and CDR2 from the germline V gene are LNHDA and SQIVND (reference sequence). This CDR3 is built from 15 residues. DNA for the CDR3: TGTGCCAGTAGTATCTCCTCCGGGACACCCTACGAGCAGTACTTC. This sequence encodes CASSISSGTPYEQYF.

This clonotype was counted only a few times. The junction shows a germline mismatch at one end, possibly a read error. CDR3 amino acids: CASSLDNPSTDTQYF. CDR3 DNA: TGTGCCAGCAGTTTAGACAATCCCAGCACAGATACGCAGTATTTT. The chain couples TRBV7-9 to TRBJ2-3; D gene unclear. Germline CDR1 SEHNR, CDR2 FQNEAQ (reference sequence). This CDR3 has 15 amino acids.

In DNA, the CDR3 is TGTGCCACCAGTGACCCCGGGACTACCAACAATGAGCAGTTCTTC. Translated, it gives CATSDPGTTNNEQFF. This rearrangement joins TRBV24-1 to TRBJ2-5; 7 nucleotides line up with TRBD2. The last part of the DNA fits TRBJ2-1 better; the J call may be wrong. This CDR3 comprises 15 residues. CDR1 KGHDR and CDR2 SFDVKD come from the germline V gene.

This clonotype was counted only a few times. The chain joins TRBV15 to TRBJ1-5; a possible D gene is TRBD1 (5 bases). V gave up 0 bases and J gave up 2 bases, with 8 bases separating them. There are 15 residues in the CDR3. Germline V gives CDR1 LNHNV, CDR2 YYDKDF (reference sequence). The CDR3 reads CATSRDGGGNQPQHF. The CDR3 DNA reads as TGTGCCACCAGCAGAGATGGGGGTGGCAATCAGCCCCAGCATTTT. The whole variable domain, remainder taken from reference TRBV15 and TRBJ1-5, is DAMVIQNPRYQVTQFGKPVTLSCSQTLNHNVMYWYQQKSSQAPKLLFHYYDKDFNNEADTPDNFQSRRPNTSFCFLDIRSPGLGDTAMYLCATSRDGGGNQPQHFGDGTRLSIL.

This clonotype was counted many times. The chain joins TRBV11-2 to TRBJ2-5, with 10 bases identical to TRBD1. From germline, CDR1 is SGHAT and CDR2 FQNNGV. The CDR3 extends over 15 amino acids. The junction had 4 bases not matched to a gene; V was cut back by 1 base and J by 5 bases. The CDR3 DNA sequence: TGTGCCAGCAGCTTAGCCGGGACAGGGGAGGAGACCCAGTACTTC. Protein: CASSLAGTGEETQYF. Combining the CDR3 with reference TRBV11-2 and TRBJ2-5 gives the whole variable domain EAGVAQSPRYKIIEKRQSVAFWCNPISGHATLYWYQQILGQGPKLLIQFQNNGVVDDSQLPKDRFSAERLKGVDSTLKIQPAKLEDSAVYLCASSLAGTGEETQYFGPGTRLLVL.

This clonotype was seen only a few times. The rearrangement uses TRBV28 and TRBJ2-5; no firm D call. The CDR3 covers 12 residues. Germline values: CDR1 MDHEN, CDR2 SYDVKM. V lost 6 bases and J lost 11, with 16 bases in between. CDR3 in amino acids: CASSLIGREQYF. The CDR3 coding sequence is TGTGCCAGCAGCCTCATTGGGCGTGAGCAGTACTTC.

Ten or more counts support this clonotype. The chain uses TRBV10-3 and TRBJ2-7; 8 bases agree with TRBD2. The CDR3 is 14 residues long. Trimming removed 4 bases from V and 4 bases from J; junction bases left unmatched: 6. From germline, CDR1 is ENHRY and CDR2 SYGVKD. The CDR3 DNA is TGTGCCATCAGTGGGGGACTAGGGATATACGAGCAGTACTTC. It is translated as CAISGGLGIYEQYF.

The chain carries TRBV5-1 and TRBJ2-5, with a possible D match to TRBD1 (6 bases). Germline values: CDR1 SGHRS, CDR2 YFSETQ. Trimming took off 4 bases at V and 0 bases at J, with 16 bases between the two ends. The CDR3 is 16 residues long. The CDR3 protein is CASSDGQQKYQETQYF. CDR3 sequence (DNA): TGCGCCAGCAGCGATGGACAGCAGAAGTACCAAGAGACCCAGTACTTC.